This T cell receptor (beta chain) was observed in a study of memory CD4+ T cells and cytomegalovirus serostatus. Study-wide background: Of the healthy Belgian adults, nine or ten were CMV seropositive and about two dozen seronegative.

This clone came up a few times. Its antigen remains unknown. Single viable CD3+CD4+CD8-CD45RO+ cells were sorted as the memory CD4+ T cells. Whole-study findings and limits: Of 150 to 200 reported CMV TCRbeta sequences, under 70 were found in memory CD4+ repertoires.

The CDR3 totals 13 residues. Germline CDR1 and CDR2: MGHDK and SYGVNS. V was clipped by 5 bases and J by 4 bases, with 9 bases between them. The protocol was immunoSEQ multiplex PCR, while the TCRdb copy is restricted to in-frame clones and leaves out a portion. The table lists roughly 76,000 clones, under 80% of them singletons. Sequencing input: memory CD4+ T cells from blood. The TCR comes from an adult in good health and CMV-seropositive. V and J are TRBV25-1 and TRBJ1-5, with D hard to call. The CDR3 loop reads CASSQDGNQPQHF. The CDR3 coding sequence is TGTGCCAGCAGTCAAGACGGGAATCAGCCCCAGCATTTT.